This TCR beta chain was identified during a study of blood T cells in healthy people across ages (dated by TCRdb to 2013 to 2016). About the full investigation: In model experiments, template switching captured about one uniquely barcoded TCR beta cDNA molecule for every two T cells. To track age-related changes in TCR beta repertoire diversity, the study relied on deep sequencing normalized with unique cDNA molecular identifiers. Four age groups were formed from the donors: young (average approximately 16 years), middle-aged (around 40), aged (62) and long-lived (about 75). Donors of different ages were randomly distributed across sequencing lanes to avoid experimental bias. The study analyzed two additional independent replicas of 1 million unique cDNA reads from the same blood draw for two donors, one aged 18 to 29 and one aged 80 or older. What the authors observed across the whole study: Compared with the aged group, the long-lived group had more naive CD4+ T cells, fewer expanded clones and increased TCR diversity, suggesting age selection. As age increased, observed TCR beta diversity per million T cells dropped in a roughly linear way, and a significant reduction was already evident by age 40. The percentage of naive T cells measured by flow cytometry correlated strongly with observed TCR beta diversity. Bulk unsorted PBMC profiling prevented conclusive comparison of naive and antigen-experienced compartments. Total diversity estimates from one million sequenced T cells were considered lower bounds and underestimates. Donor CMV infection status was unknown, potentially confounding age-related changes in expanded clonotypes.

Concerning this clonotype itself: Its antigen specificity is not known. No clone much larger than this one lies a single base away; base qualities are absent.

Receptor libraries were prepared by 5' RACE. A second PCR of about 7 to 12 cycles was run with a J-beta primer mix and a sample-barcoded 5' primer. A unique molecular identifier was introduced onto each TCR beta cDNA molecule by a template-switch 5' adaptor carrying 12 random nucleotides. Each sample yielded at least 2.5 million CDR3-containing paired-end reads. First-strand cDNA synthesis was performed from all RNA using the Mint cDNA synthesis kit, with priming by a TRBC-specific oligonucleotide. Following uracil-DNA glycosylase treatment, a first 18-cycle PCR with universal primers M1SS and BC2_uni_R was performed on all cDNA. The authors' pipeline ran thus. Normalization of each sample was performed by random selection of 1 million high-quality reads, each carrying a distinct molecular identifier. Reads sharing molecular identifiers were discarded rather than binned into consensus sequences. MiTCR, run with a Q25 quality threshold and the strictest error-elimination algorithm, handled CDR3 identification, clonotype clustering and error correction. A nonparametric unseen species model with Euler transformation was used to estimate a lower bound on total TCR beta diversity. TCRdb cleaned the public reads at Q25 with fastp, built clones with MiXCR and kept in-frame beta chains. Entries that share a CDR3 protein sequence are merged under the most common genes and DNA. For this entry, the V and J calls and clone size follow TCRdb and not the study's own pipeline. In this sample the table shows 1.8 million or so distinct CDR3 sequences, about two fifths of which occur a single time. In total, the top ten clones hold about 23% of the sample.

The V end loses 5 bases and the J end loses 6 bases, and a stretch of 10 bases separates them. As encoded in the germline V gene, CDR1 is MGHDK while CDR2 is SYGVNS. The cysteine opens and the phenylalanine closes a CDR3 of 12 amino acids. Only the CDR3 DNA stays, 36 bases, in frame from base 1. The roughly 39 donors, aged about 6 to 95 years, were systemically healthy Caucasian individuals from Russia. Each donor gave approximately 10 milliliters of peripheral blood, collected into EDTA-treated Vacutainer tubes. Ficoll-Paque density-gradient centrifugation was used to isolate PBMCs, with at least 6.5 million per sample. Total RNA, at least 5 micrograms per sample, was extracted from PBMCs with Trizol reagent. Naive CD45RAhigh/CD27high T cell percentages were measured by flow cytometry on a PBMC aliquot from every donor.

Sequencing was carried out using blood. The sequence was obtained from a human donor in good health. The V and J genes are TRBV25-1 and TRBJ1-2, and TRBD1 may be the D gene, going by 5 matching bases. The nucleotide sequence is TGTGCCAGCAGTTGGGACGCCGATGGCTACACCTTC. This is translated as CASSWDADGYTF.